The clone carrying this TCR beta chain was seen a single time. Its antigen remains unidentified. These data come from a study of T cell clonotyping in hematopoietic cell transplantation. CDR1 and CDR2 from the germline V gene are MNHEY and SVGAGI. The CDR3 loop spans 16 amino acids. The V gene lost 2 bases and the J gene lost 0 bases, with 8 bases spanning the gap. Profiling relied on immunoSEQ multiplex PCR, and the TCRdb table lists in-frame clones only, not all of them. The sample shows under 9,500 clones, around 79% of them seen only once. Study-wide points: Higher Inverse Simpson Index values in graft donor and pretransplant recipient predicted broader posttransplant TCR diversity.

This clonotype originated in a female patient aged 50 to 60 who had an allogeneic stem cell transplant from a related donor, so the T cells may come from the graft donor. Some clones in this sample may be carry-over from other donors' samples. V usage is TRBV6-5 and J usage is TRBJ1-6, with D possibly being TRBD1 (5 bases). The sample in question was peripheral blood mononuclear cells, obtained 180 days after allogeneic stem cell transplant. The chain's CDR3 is CASSYGADSYNSPLHF. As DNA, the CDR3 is TGTGCCAGCAGTTACGGGGCAGACTCCTATAATTCACCCCTCCACTTT.